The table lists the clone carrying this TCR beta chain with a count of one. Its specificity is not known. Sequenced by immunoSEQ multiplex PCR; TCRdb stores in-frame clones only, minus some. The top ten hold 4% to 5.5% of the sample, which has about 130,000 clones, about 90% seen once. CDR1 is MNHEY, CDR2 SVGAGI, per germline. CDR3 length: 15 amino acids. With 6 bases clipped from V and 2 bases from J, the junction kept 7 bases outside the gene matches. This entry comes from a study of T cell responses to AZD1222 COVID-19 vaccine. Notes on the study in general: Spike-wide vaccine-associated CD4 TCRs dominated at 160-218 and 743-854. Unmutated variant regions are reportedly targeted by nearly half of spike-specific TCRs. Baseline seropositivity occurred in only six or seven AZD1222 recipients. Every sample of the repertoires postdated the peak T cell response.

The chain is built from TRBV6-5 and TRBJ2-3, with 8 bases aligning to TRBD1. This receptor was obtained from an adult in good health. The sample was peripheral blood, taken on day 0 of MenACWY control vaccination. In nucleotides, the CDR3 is TGTGCCAGCAGAACAGGGGGGACACACACAGATACGCAGTATTTT. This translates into CASRTGGTHTDTQYF.